This T cell receptor beta chain is from a study of OX40 agonist ivuxolimab in advanced cancers. Collection of blood occurred at baseline, at cycle 4 day 1, and at cycle 7 day 1. The count of this clone is one. V dropped 5 bases and J dropped 7 bases, with 17 bases sitting between them. CDR1 is KGHSH and CDR2 is LQKENI in the germline V gene. The CDR3 totals 15 residues. The repertoire was sequenced with immunoSEQ multiplex PCR; TCRdb's copy has only in-frame clones and lacks some. The sample lists tens of thousands of clones, more than 80% occurring once. The sequence derives from an adult with an advanced solid tumor such as melanoma, head and neck, liver or kidney cancer. The chain carries TRBV18 and TRBJ2-2, with D maybe TRBD2 (5 bases). Specimen: CD4+ or CD8+ T cells sorted from blood, collected in a trial of the OX40 agonist ivuxolimab. This CDR3 reads CASSSPGLRGGELFF. The DNA of the CDR3 is TGTGCCAGCTCATCCCCCGGACTTCGGGGCGGGGAGCTGTTTTTT.